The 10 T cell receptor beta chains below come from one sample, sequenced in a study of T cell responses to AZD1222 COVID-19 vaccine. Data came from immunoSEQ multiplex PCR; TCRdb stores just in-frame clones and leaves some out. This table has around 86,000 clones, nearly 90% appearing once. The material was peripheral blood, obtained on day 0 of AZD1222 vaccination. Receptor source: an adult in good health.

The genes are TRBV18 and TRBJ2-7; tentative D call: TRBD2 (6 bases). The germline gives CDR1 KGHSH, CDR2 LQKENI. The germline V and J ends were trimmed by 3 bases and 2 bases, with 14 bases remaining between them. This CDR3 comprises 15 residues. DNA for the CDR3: TGTGCCAGCTCACCCGGCGGGGATCTGACCTACGAGCAGTACTTC. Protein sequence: CASSPGGDLTYEQYF.

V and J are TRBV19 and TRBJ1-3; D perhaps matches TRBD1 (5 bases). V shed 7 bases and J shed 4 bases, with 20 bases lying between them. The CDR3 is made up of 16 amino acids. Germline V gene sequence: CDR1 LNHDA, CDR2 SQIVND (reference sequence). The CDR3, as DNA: TGTGCCAGTACTTTTACGGGGGACTCGTCCGGAAACACCATATATTTT. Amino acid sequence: CASTFTGDSSGNTIYF.

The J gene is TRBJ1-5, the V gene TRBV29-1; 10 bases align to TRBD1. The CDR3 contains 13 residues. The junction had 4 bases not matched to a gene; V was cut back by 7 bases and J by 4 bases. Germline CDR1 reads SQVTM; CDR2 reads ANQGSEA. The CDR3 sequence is CSAGTGVNQPQHF. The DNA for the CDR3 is TGCAGCGCCGGGACAGGGGTTAATCAGCCCCAGCATTTT. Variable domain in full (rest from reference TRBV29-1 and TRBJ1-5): SAVISQKPSRDICQRGTSLTIQCQVDSQVTMMFWYRQQPGQSLTLIATANQGSEATYESGFVIDKFPISRPNLTFSTLTVSNMSPEDSSIYLCSAGTGVNQPQHFGDGTRLSIL.

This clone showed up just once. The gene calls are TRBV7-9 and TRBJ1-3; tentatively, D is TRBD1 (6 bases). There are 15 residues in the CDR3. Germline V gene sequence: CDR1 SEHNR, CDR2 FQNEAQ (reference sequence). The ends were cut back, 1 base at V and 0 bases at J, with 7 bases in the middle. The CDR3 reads CASSLGQVSGNTIYF. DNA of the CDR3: TGTGCCAGCAGCTTAGGACAGGTCTCTGGAAACACCATATATTTT.

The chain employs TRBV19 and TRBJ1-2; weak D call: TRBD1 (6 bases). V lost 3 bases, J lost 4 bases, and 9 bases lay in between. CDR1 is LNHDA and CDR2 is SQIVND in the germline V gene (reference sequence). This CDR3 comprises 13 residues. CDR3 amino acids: CASSMGAGYGYTF. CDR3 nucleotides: TGTGCCAGTAGTATGGGGGCCGGCTATGGCTACACCTTC.

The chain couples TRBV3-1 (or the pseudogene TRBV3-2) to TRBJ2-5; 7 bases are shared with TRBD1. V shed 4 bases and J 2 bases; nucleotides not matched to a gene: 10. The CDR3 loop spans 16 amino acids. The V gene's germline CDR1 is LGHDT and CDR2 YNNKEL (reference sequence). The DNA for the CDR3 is TGTGCCAGCAGCCCAGGGGGTGCAGGCTATCAAGAGACCCAGTACTTC. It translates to CASSPGGAGYQETQYF.

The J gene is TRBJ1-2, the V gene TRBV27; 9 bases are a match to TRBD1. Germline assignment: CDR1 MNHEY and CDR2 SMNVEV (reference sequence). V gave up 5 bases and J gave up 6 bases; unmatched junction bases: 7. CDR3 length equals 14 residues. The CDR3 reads CASSTGTGSNGYTF. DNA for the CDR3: TGTGCCAGCAGTACCGGGACAGGGAGTAATGGCTACACCTTC.

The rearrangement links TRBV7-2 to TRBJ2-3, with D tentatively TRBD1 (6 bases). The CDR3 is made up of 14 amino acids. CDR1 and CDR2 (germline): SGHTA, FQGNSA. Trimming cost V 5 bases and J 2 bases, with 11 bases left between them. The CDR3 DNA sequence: TGTGCCAGCAGCCCCCAGGGGACCACAGATACGCAGTATTTT. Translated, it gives CASSPQGTTDTQYF.

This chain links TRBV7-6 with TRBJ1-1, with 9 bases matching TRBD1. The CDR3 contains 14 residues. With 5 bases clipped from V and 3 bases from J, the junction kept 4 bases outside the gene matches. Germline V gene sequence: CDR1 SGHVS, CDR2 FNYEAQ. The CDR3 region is CASSQGQGDTEAFF. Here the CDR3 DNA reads TGTGCCAGCAGCCAGGGACAGGGCGACACTGAAGCTTTCTTT.

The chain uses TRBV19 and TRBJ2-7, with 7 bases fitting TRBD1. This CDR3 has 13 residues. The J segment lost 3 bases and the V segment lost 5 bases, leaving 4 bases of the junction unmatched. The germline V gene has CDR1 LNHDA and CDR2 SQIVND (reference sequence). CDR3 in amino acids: CASSDRAGYEQYF. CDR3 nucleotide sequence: TGTGCCAGTAGTGACAGGGCGGGCTACGAGCAGTACTTC.